A few counts support the clone carrying this T cell receptor beta chain. Its target is not known. No cell sorting was done before RNA was extracted from the tissue. Distant lung tissue was collected more than 3 cm away from the tumor edge. This sample stems from a study of tumor and adjacent non-tumor tissue in lung cancer. At the level of the study: There were approximately twelve adenocarcinoma, a couple of squamous cell carcinoma and 1 small cell lung cancer cases. Broader study findings: Significantly higher TCR diversity was found in tumor than normal lung.

This CDR3 contains 10 residues. The germline V and J ends were trimmed by 3 bases and 5 bases, with 2 bases remaining between them. Germline assignment: CDR1 DFQATT and CDR2 SNEGSKA (reference sequence). The library came from three nested PCR rounds adapted from ARM-PCR protocols. Each CDR3 protein gets one entry after TCRdb re-called the multiplex PCR reads with MiXCR. The data hold tens of thousands of distinct CDR3 sequences, with around two thirds observed a single time. The V call is TRBV20-1, the J call TRBJ2-1, with D hard to call. The source is a man between 65 and 80 years old with non-small cell lung cancer. Sample: distant non-tumor lung tissue. CDR3 residues: CSARDNEQFF. Written as DNA, the CDR3 is TGCAGTGCTAGGGACAATGAGCAGTTCTTC.